This entry features one T cell receptor beta chain sequence. What it recognizes is unknown. After constant-region reverse-primer amplification, full-length variable regions underwent semi-nested PCR with Nested Universal Primer A. Each CDR3 protein gets one entry after TCRdb re-called the 5' RACE reads with MiXCR. This table has tens of thousands of distinct CDR3 sequences, less than 25% appearing once. Study-wide points: Greatest tumor Treg TCR overlap was with tumor naive CD4+ cells. Tumor memory CD4+ T cell TCR gene usage was found to cluster with blood and lymph node memory CD4+ cells and with lymph node naive CD4+ cells.

The germline V gene has CDR1 MGHRA and CDR2 YSYEKL. The CDR3 contains 14 residues. V was shortened by 0 bases and J by 2 bases, with 7 bases between the two germline ends. Material: memory CD4+ T cells sorted from blood. As to subset: memory CD4+ T cells, CD4+CD45RO+CD25-. The receptor was derived from a female donor with breast cancer. The chain couples TRBV4-1 to TRBJ1-2; no clear D. The CDR3 is CASSQDQRNYGYTF. The DNA for the CDR3 is TGCGCCAGCAGCCAAGATCAGAGAAACTATGGCTACACCTTC.